This T cell receptor (beta chain) was documented in a study of blood T cells in healthy people across ages. This CDR3 region has 14 residues. The V and J ends lost 5 bases and 4 bases respectively, with 12 bases between them. Sample-barcoded 5' priming and a J-beta primer mix drove a second PCR of roughly 6 to 12 cycles. A template-switch adaptor containing 12 random nucleotides labeled each cDNA molecule. TCRdb re-analysed the 5' RACE reads in MiXCR, keeping a single row per CDR3 protein. Of about 1.7 million distinct CDR3 sequences listed, about 30% are singletons. This rearrangement joins TRBV12-3 or TRBV12-4 to TRBJ2-1; D is ambiguous. Sequenced sample: blood. The clonotype was recovered from a woman in her thirties in good health. This CDR3 is CASSPGALYNEQFF. DNA for the CDR3: TGTGCCAGCAGTCCCGGCGCACTTTACAATGAGCAGTTCTTC.